This TCR beta chain was documented in a study of T cell changes during pregnancy in multiple sclerosis. TCRdb keeps only in-frame clones here, not all; method: immunoSEQ multiplex PCR. The sample records about 40,000 clones, roughly 90% being singletons. This clonotype originated in a female donor with multiple sclerosis, enrolled in a pregnancy study. This specimen was CD8+ T cells from peripheral blood mononuclear cells, taken before pregnancy.

The CDR3 bases are TGTGCCAGCAGCTCCTCCTTCGGGACAGCATACGAGCAGTACTTC. Its translation is CASSSSFGTAYEQYF. The genes are TRBV7-6 and TRBJ2-7, with TRBD1 identical over 7 bases. Germline V gene data show CDR1 as SGHVS and CDR2 as FNYEAQ. This CDR3 contains 15 residues. V dropped 4 bases and J dropped 4; count of bases not matched to a gene: 10.